These 18 T cell receptor beta chains came from one sample sequenced in a study of technical replicates of blood from several donors. Here immunoSEQ multiplex PCR was the method, and the copy in TCRdb shows in-frame clones only, minus some. This table holds around 13,000 clones, roughly 80% found once. The sequencing sample was made of PBMCs. Receptors originate from a human donor in good health.

The rearrangement links TRBV15 to TRBJ2-2, with 7 bases matching TRBD1. The germline V gene encodes CDR1 LNHNV and CDR2 YYDKDF (reference sequence). V was clipped by 0 bases and J by 4 bases; unmatched bases: 2. The CDR3 runs to 15 residues. CDR3 nucleotide sequence: TGTGCCACCAGCAGAGAGGCAGGGGGCACCGGGGAGCTGTTTTTT. The encoded protein is CATSREAGGTGELFF.

This chain links TRBV6-1 with TRBJ2-2, with 10 bases that match TRBD2. The length of the CDR3 is 14 residues. Looked up from germline, CDR1 is MNHNS and CDR2 is SASEGT. With V trimmed by 6 bases and J by 6 bases, 4 bases remained unmatched. The CDR3, as DNA: TGTGCCAGCAGGGGGACTAGCGAGGCCGGGGAGCTGTTTTTT. It specifies CASRGTSEAGELFF.

The chain couples TRBV5-1 to TRBJ2-3; 7 bases agree with TRBD2. CDR3 size: 16 residues. With 0 bases clipped from V and 3 bases from J, the junction kept 7 bases outside the gene matches. Germline CDR1 reads SGHRS; CDR2 reads YFSETQ. The CDR3 DNA reads TGCGCCAGCAGCTTGGGGGCTAGCGGAGGGACAGATACGCAGTATTTT. Its protein is CASSLGASGGTDTQYF.

V gene TRBV19 combines with J gene TRBJ2-7; D perhaps matches TRBD2 (6 bases). The germline V gene has CDR1 LNHDA and CDR2 SQIVND (reference sequence). Between the trimmed V and J ends, which lost 0 bases and 4 bases, there was a span of 13 bases. The CDR3 length is 15 residues. CDR3 amino acids: CASSIDWASDYEQYF. The CDR3 nucleotides read TGTGCCAGTAGTATAGATTGGGCTAGCGATTACGAGCAGTACTTC.

CDR3 loop: CASSFLGTGVTDTQYF. For the CDR3, the DNA is TGTGCCAGCAGCTTTCTGGGGACAGGGGTTACAGATACGCAGTATTTT. V and J are TRBV5-4 and TRBJ2-3, with TRBD1 matching over 10 bases. After removal of 2 bases from V and 3 bases from J, the junction contained 6 bases not matched to a gene. This CDR3 has 16 residues. Germline V gives CDR1 SGHNT, CDR2 YYREEE (reference sequence).

This chain connects TRBV15 to TRBJ1-5, with 9 bases that match TRBD1. CDR3 size: 15 residues. After removal of 5 bases from V and 7 bases from J, the junction contained 9 bases not matched to a gene. The V gene's germline CDR1 is LNHNV and CDR2 YYDKDF (reference sequence). The CDR3 protein is CATSRGQGPGQPQHF. The CDR3 DNA sequence: TGTGCCACCAGCCGGGGACAGGGACCGGGGCAGCCCCAGCATTTT.

This clone was seen a few times. This rearrangement joins TRBV28 to TRBJ2-2; no clear D. CDR1 MDHEN and CDR2 SYDVKM come from the germline V gene. Trimming stripped 7 bases from V and 5 bases from J, with 8 bases between. The CDR3 has 12 amino acids. As DNA, the CDR3 is TGTGCCAGCACCCCACAGACCGGGGAGCTGTTTTTT. This encodes CASTPQTGELFF.

This clone was observed a single time. The chain carries TRBV5-1 and TRBJ2-7; possibly TRBD2 for D (6 bases). This CDR3 comprises 14 residues. Trimming stripped 0 bases from V and 3 bases from J, with 10 bases between. Germline V lookup: CDR1 SGHRS, CDR2 YFSETQ. The CDR3 DNA sequence: TGCGCCAGCAGCTTGGCCGGGGGTTTCTACGAGCAGTACTTC. This codes for CASSLAGGFYEQYF.

The chain recombines TRBV7-9 with TRBJ2-3, with a possible D match to TRBD1 (5 bases). The CDR3 is 14 residues long. The germline V gene has CDR1 SEHNR and CDR2 FQNEAQ (reference sequence). V was clipped by 1 base and J by 3 bases, with 8 bases between them. The CDR3 coding sequence is TGTGCCAGCAGCTTAGGGGGCGAGACAGATACGCAGTATTTT. Its protein is CASSLGGETDTQYF.

The chain employs TRBV6-5 and TRBJ2-1; 10 bases are shared with TRBD2. CDR1 is MNHEY and CDR2 is SVGAGI in the germline V gene. The CDR3 sequence is 15 residues long. J was trimmed by 3 bases and V by 6 bases; bases with no gene match: 5. The CDR3 nucleotides read TGTGCCAGCAGCACCGGGACTAGCGACTACAATGAGCAGTTCTTC. This gives the protein CASSTGTSDYNEQFF.

CDR3 nucleotide sequence: TGTGCCAGTAGTCGCAAAGCGACTCTCTTCTACGAGCAGTACTTC. Protein sequence: CASSRKATLFYEQYF. This chain uses TRBV19 with TRBJ2-7; D gene ambiguous. The germline V and J ends were trimmed by 5 bases and 3 bases, with 17 bases remaining between them. The CDR3 contains 15 residues. CDR1 is LNHDA, CDR2 SQIVND, per germline (reference sequence).

In nucleotides, the CDR3 is TGTGCCAGCAACCGCCCGGGGGGGGATCAGCCCCAGCATTTT. It codes for CASNRPGGDQPQHF. This rearrangement joins TRBV6-1 to TRBJ1-5, with D perhaps TRBD1 (5 bases). This CDR3 comprises 14 residues. The V end lost 7 bases, the J end lost 5 bases, and 15 bases lay between the germline ends. Looked up from germline, CDR1 is MNHNS and CDR2 is SASEGT.

This clone was seen once. The chain uses TRBV6-1 and TRBJ1-1; TRBD1 matches at 7 bases. The CDR3 is 14 amino acids. Trimming cost V 7 bases and J 5 bases; bases outside gene matches: 10. The germline gives CDR1 MNHNS, CDR2 SASEGT. CDR3 sequence reads: CASTFDREGTEAFF. In DNA, the CDR3 is TGTGCCAGCACCTTTGACAGGGAAGGGACTGAAGCTTTCTTT.

This chain links TRBV5-1 with TRBJ2-1; tentatively, D is TRBD1 (7 bases). The germline V gene encodes CDR1 SGHRS and CDR2 YFSETQ. The CDR3 loop spans 15 amino acids. Trimming removed 0 bases at V and 4 bases at J, with 11 bases between. The CDR3 region is CASSLGQGGYNEQFF. CDR3 in DNA: TGCGCCAGCAGCTTGGGACAGGGAGGTTACAATGAGCAGTTCTTC. Full variable domain (remainder filled in from reference TRBV5-1 and TRBJ2-1): KAGVTQTPRYLIKTRGQQVTLSCSPISGHRSVSWYQQTPGQGLQFLFEYFSETQRNKGNFPGRFSGRQFSNSRSEMNVSTLELGDSALYLCASSLGQGGYNEQFFGPGTRLTVL.

This sequence joins TRBV20-1 and TRBJ2-1; TRBD1 aligns across 9 bases. The CDR3 contains 11 residues. V lost 6 bases, J lost 9 bases, and 3 bases stayed unmatched. Germline assignment: CDR1 DFQATT and CDR2 SNEGSKA (reference sequence). Here the CDR3 DNA reads TGCAGTGCGGGACAGGGAAGTGAGCAGTTCTTC. This codes for CSAGQGSEQFF.

This chain connects TRBV7-9 to TRBJ2-4, with TRBD1 identical over 7 bases. The CDR3 length is 16 residues. CDR1 and CDR2 from the germline V gene are SEHNR and FQNEAQ (reference sequence). V lost 1 base and J lost 1; bases outside the gene matches: 4. CDR3 nucleotides: TGTGCCAGCAGCTTAGTGGCCAGGGGGGCCAAAAACATTCAGTACTTC. As protein: CASSLVARGAKNIQYF.

The chain joins TRBV5-1 to TRBJ2-1; 16 bases map to TRBD2. This CDR3 spans 18 amino acids. Per the germline V gene, CDR1 is SGHRS and CDR2 is YFSETQ. V was pared by 3 bases and J by 6 bases, with 9 bases of the junction left unmatched. CDR3: CASSSLGTSGRAGNEQFF. In DNA form, the CDR3 reads TGCGCCAGCAGCTCCCTAGGGACTAGCGGGAGGGCCGGCAATGAGCAGTTCTTC.

The V call is TRBV15, the J call TRBJ1-5; D unclear. Germline V gene data show CDR1 as LNHNV and CDR2 as YYDKDF (reference sequence). The CDR3 contains 16 residues. Trimming left V 0 bases short and J 6 bases short, with 15 bases between. CDR3 in DNA: TGTGCCACCAGCAGAGATCTTGCGGGCGCAGGTCAGCCCCAGCATTTT. Translation gives CATSRDLAGAGQPQHF.